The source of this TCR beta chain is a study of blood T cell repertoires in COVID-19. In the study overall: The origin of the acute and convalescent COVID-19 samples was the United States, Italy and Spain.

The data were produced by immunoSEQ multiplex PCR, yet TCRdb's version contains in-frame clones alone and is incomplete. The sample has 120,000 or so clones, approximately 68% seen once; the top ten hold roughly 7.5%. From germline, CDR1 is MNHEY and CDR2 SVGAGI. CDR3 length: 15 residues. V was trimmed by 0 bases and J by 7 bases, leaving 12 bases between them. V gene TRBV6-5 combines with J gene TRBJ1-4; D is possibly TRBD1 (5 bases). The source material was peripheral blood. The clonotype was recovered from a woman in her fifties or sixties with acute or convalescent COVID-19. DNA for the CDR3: TGTGCCAGCAGTTACTCAGGGGCCGTGGGTGAAAAACTGTTTTTT. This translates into CASSYSGAVGEKLFF.